This TCR beta chain was obtained from a study of blood T cells in healthy people across ages. Study-level points and caveats: Older age coincided with a roughly linear decline in TCR beta diversity per million T cells. Higher diversity, along with more naive CD4+ cells, distinguished long-lived donors from aged donors.

With regard to this clonotype: Its antigen is not known.

Primed by a sample-barcoded 5' primer and a J-beta primer mix, a second PCR proceeded for about 6 to 11 cycles. MiXCR, run by TCRdb on the 5' RACE reads, gives a single entry per CDR3 protein. The sample yields some 1.4 million distinct CDR3 sequences, about 43% seen once. V was pared by 3 bases and J by 1 base, with 13 bases between. This CDR3 is built from 15 residues. The V gene's germline CDR1 is DFQATT and CDR2 SNEGSKA (reference sequence). Source material: blood. The clonotype comes from a young woman in good health. This chain links TRBV20-1 with TRBJ1-5; no definite D call. The CDR3 region has the DNA TGCAGTGCTAGTGGACCGGACCAAAGCAATCAGCCCCAGCATTTT. It is translated as CSASGPDQSNQPQHF.